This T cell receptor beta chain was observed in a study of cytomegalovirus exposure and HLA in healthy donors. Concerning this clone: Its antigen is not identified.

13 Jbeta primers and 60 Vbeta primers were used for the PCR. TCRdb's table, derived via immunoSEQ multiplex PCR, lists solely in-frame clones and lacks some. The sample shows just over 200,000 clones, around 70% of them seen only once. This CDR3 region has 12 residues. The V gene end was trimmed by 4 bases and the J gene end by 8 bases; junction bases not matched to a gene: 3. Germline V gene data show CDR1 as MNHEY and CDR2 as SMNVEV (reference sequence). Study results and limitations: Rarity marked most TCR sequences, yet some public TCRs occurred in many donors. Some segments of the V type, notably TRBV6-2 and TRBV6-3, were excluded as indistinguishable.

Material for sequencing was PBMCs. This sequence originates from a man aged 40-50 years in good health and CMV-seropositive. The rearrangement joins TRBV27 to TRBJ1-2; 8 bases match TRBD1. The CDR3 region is CASSSGGWGYTF. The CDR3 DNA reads TGTGCCAGCAGTTCAGGGGGCTGGGGCTACACCTTC.